Included here is one TCR beta chain sequence, with context. Its antigen remains unknown. The read terminates 3 residues before the CDR3 end, so the remaining end is supplied by the germline J gene. Germline CDR1 and CDR2: KGHSH and LQKENI. V dropped 3 bases and J dropped 5; count of bases not matched to a gene: 0. There are 14 residues in the CDR3. Related graft donors supplied nonmyeloablative bone marrow transplants, and mixed chimerism was transient. Clones were sequenced by immunoSEQ multiplex PCR, and TCRdb holds only the in-frame ones, with some missing. The specimen's table records some 14,000 clones. This entry comes from a study of Tregs in tolerant kidney transplant recipients. Findings of the study overall: Tregs expanded with activated donor B cells seemed most donor-specific.

This chain links TRBV18 with TRBJ1-5; 11 nucleotides match TRBD1. This sequence originates from a human patient who received a combined kidney and bone marrow transplant. Part of the T cell pool may stem from the graft donor. The material was CD8+ T cells from blood (PBMCs), obtained 6 months after the transplant. The CDR3 here is CASSPGQGDQPQHF. The part of the CDR3 DNA that was read is TGTGCCAGCTCACCGGGACAGGGGGATCAGCCC.